These 26 T cell receptor beta chains share one sample of origin, sequenced in a study of T cells expressing NK-cell markers. Each CDR3 protein gets one entry in TCRdb, which reprocessed the 5' RACE reads and gives no DNA. This sample's table reports fewer than 40,000 distinct CDR3 sequences. The sample comprised blood T cells: a sorted CD56 or NKG2C T cell subset, CD4+ or CD8+ T cells, or bulk PBMC T cells (not recorded which). These receptors were collected from a woman between 18 and 75 years old in good health.

CDR3 protein: CASSPSDRESNEKLFF. This sequence joins TRBV28 and TRBJ1-4; checking the TCRdb D call of TRBD1 is not possible without DNA. The CDR3 length is 16 residues. Germline assignment: CDR1 MDHEN and CDR2 SYDVKM.

This chain uses TRBV3-1 with TRBJ2-7; TCRdb's D gene call, TRBD2, goes unchecked for lack of DNA. This CDR3 contains 18 residues. The germline V gene encodes CDR1 LGHDT and CDR2 YNNKEL (reference sequence). The CDR3: CASSQEGRLAGDSYEQYF.

CDR3 residues: CATSDPSGGREETQYF. J is TRBJ2-5 and V is TRBV24-1; there is no DNA to check the TCRdb D call of TRBD2. Germline CDR1 and CDR2: KGHDR and SFDVKD. This CDR3 is built from 16 residues.

CDR3 sequence reads: CASSFTLAGATYNEQFF. This chain uses TRBV12-3 or TRBV12-4 with TRBJ2-1; TCRdb names TRBD2, which stays unverified in the absence of DNA. The CDR3 has 17 residues.

The chain is built from TRBV27 and TRBJ2-5; TCRdb proposes TRBD1, but this gene call is untestable without DNA. The CDR3 has 13 residues. In germline, CDR1 is MNHEY, CDR2 SMNVEV (reference sequence). This chain's CDR3 is CASSLKGGETQYF.

This chain connects TRBV4-1 to TRBJ2-7; TCRdb's D gene call, TRBD2, goes unchecked for lack of DNA. Germline values: CDR1 MGHRA, CDR2 YSYEKL. The CDR3 spans 17 residues. CDR3 sequence: CASSQDQILGRWSVQYF.

The chain uses TRBV27 and TRBJ2-7; no DNA is available, so the TRBD2 call from TCRdb remains unchecked. The CDR3 sequence is 15 residues long. The V gene's germline CDR1 is MNHEY and CDR2 SMNVEV (reference sequence). CDR3 residues: CASSSTPSGTNEQYF.

The chain recombines TRBV11-2 with TRBJ2-3; TCRdb's D gene call, TRBD1, goes unchecked for lack of DNA. This CDR3 region has 22 residues. The V gene's germline CDR1 is SGHAT and CDR2 FQNNGV. The CDR3 is CASSLEIPSGTGGLLSTDTQYF.

The gene calls are TRBV6-5 and TRBJ1-6. The CDR3 totals 14 residues. Germline CDR1 and CDR2: MNHEY and SVGAGI. This CDR3 reads CASSYSRPYSPLHF.

This chain connects TRBV29-1 to TRBJ2-1. The germline CDR1 and CDR2 sequences are SQVTM and ANQGSEA. This CDR3 region has 15 residues. The CDR3 loop is CSVEESSYTYNEQFF.

V and J are TRBV7-2 and TRBJ2-3; the D call from TCRdb, TRBD2, cannot be confirmed without DNA. CDR3 length: 14 residues. Germline lookup yields CDR1 SGHTA and CDR2 FQGNSA. CDR3 residues: CASSELAGPDTQYF. Using reference TRBV7-2 and TRBJ2-3 for the parts outside the CDR3, the full variable domain is GAGVSQSPSNKVTEKGKDVELRCDPISGHTALYWYRQSLGQGLEFLIYFQGNSAPDKSGLPSDRFSAERTGGSVSTLTIQRTQQEDSAVYLCASSELAGPDTQYFGPGTRLTVL.

The chain links TRBV6-5 to TRBJ2-1. CDR3 length: 15 amino acids. The germline CDR1 and CDR2 sequences are MNHEY and SVGAGI. CDR3 sequence: CASSYFGETYNEQFF.

The gene calls are TRBV10-3 and TRBJ2-7; absent DNA, TCRdb's TRBD1 call cannot be checked. The germline CDR1 and CDR2 sequences are ENHRY and SYGVKD. The CDR3 spans 16 residues. Here the CDR3 reads CAISDDGQAASYEQYF.

The genes are TRBV20-1 and TRBJ1-1. The V gene's germline CDR1 is DFQATT and CDR2 SNEGSKA (reference sequence). The CDR3 is 14 residues long. CDR3 loop: CSATPYPAVTEAFF.

The rearrangement links TRBV29-1 to TRBJ1-1; as DNA is missing, the TRBD1 call by TCRdb cannot be tested. CDR1 and CDR2 from the germline V gene are SQVTM and ANQGSEA. This CDR3 is built from 12 residues. CDR3 loop: CSVERENTEAFF.

The chain links TRBV24-1 to TRBJ2-1; checking the TCRdb D call of TRBD2 is not possible without DNA. Germline CDR1 KGHDR, CDR2 SFDVKD. The CDR3 sequence is 16 residues long. This chain's CDR3 is CATSDLTGASYNEQFF.

This clonotype is called medium-sized (0.01 to 0.1%) based on its frequency. The rearrangement links TRBV6-5 to TRBJ2-7; checking the TCRdb D call of TRBD1 is not possible without DNA. CDR3 size: 16 residues. Germline V gene lookup returns CDR1 MNHEY and CDR2 SVGAGI. CDR3 loop: CASSYSLKGVLIEQYF.

The rearrangement joins TRBV28 to TRBJ1-5; no DNA is available, so the TRBD1 call from TCRdb remains unchecked. From germline, CDR1 is MDHEN and CDR2 SYDVKM. The CDR3 is made up of 18 amino acids. CDR3 amino acids: CASSFNQGPGASNQPQHF.

The chain uses TRBV9 and TRBJ2-7; TCRdb's D gene call, TRBD1, goes unchecked for lack of DNA. The CDR3 length is 15 residues. The germline V gene has CDR1 SGDLS and CDR2 YYNGEE. This CDR3 is CASSVVGQGVGEQYF.

The rearrangement uses TRBV5-6 and TRBJ2-3; TCRdb's D call, TRBD2, is unchecked because there is no DNA. Germline values: CDR1 SGHDT, CDR2 YYEEEE. This CDR3 is 15 amino acids long. The CDR3 sequence is CASSLGRREVDTQYF.

The chain uses TRBV6-1 and TRBJ2-5; the D call from TCRdb, TRBD1, cannot be confirmed without DNA. CDR3 size: 17 residues. Germline-derived CDR1 and CDR2 are MNHNS and SASEGT. The CDR3 spells CASSEDRRGVTQETQYF.

The chain is built from TRBV12-5 and TRBJ2-1. There are 13 residues in the CDR3. From germline, CDR1 is LGHNT and CDR2 FRNRAP. CDR3 protein: CASGFNSYNEQFF.

The rearrangement uses TRBV20-1 and TRBJ2-7; there is no DNA to check the TCRdb D call of TRBD2. Germline V gene lookup returns CDR1 DFQATT and CDR2 SNEGSKA (reference sequence). The CDR3 is 15 residues long. The CDR3: CSARDRSSGSYEQYF.

V usage is TRBV5-1 and J usage is TRBJ2-1. The CDR3 loop spans 12 amino acids. CDR1 and CDR2 from the germline V gene are SGHRS and YFSETQ. The CDR3: CASSAVGHEQFF.

This CDR3 is CASSLGADTYNEQFF. The rearrangement joins TRBV27 to TRBJ2-1; lacking DNA, the TRBD1 call made by TCRdb goes unchecked. The CDR3 runs 15 residues. CDR1 MNHEY and CDR2 SMNVEV come from the germline V gene (reference sequence).

CDR3 region: CASSQGDTPDYGYTF. V usage is TRBV14 and J usage is TRBJ1-2. Germline CDR1 SGHDN, CDR2 FVKESK. This CDR3 has 15 residues.